One and the same sample provided the 10 T cell receptor beta chains below, sequenced in a study of T-cell reconstitution after alpha-beta-depleted transplantation in children. Unique molecular identifiers were incorporated during preparation of the TCRbeta library. TCRdb ran MiXCR on the PCR reads and lists one entry per CDR3 protein. This sample has approximately 400,000 distinct CDR3 sequences, with around 15% found just once. The sequences come from PBMCs, mostly from graft donor cells, collected 360 days after TCRalphabeta/CD19-depleted stem cell transplant. The origin of the receptors is a boy in the first two years of life who had a stem cell transplant for Wiskott-Aldrich syndrome, so the T cells may come from the graft donor.

This clonotype has at least ten counts. The DNA for the CDR3 is TGTGCCAGCAGAGCTGGGGACAGGGCGGGACCTAGGACCAAGCAGTACTTC. Its translation: CASRAGDRAGPRTKQYF. The chain joins TRBV12-3 or TRBV12-4 to TRBJ2-7, with 9 bases lining up with TRBD1. V trimming: 6 bases; J trimming: 8 bases; junction bases outside the gene matches: 20. CDR3 size: 17 residues.

This clonotype appeared many times. This rearrangement joins TRBV10-3 to TRBJ2-2, with D perhaps matching TRBD1 (6 bases). This CDR3 has 13 residues. Germline CDR1 is ENHRY and CDR2 is SYGVKD. V shed 11 bases and J shed 2 bases, with 12 bases lying between them. CDR3 sequence (DNA): TGTGCCTCGTCACAGGGAAACACCGGGGAGCTGTTTTTT. Protein sequence: CASSQGNTGELFF.

V and J are TRBV6-5 and TRBJ1-2, with TRBD1 identical over 9 bases. V lost 5 bases and J lost 5; bases outside the gene matches: 6. The CDR3 extends over 14 amino acids. Germline V gives CDR1 MNHEY, CDR2 SVGAGI. The CDR3 DNA follows: TGTGCCAGCAGTAACGGACAGGGGCGGTATGGCTACACCTTC. Translating it yields CASSNGQGRYGYTF.

This clonotype was seen a few times. J is TRBJ1-1 and V is TRBV3-1, with D unresolved. The CDR3 totals 13 residues. Trimming took 4 bases from V and 8 from J, leaving 14 bases between them. CDR1 LGHDT and CDR2 YNNKEL come from the germline V gene (reference sequence). The CDR3 bases are TGTGCCAGCAGCCTGCGACTAAAACGGGAAGCTTTCTTT. It translates to CASSLRLKREAFF.

V is TRBV12-3 or TRBV12-4 and J is TRBJ2-5; 8 nucleotides line up with TRBD1. This CDR3 is 14 amino acids long. The V and J ends lost 2 bases and 6 bases, in that order; junction bases with no gene match: 5. CDR3 residues: CASSLTDRGQTQYF. The CDR3 DNA reads as TGTGCCAGCAGTTTAACCGACAGGGGCCAGACCCAGTACTTC.

This clonotype was counted a few times. This sequence joins TRBV29-1 and TRBJ2-7; no clear D gene. The CDR3 is made up of 11 amino acids. Germline V gene data show CDR1 as SQVTM and CDR2 as ANQGSEA. The V end lost 4 bases, the J end lost 3 bases, and 7 bases lay between the germline ends. Here the CDR3 reads CSVVSIYEQYF. Here the CDR3 DNA reads TGCAGCGTTGTTAGTATCTACGAGCAGTACTTC.

The CDR3 loop reads CASSLVRASGSYEQYF. The CDR3 DNA reads as TGTGCCAGCAGCTTAGTTAGGGCTAGCGGGTCCTACGAGCAGTACTTC. The gene calls are TRBV7-8 and TRBJ2-7, with 8 bases matching TRBD2. Germline loops: CDR1 SGHVS, CDR2 FQNEAQ. The CDR3 is made up of 16 amino acids. J was trimmed by 1 base and V by 1 base; bases with no gene match: 6.

CDR3 loop: CASSRDREFEKLFF. The CDR3 coding sequence is TGCGCCAGCAGCCGGGACAGGGAGTTTGAAAAACTGTTTTTT. V usage is TRBV5-1 and J usage is TRBJ1-4; 9 positions agree with TRBD1. V trimming: 4 bases; J trimming: 7 bases; junction bases outside the gene matches: 5. Germline V gene data show CDR1 as SGHRS and CDR2 as YFSETQ. The CDR3 spans 14 residues. The entire variable domain, with the rest obtained from reference TRBV5-1 and TRBJ1-4, is as follows: KAGVTQTPRYLIKTRGQQVTLSCSPISGHRSVSWYQQTPGQGLQFLFEYFSETQRNKGNFPGRFSGRQFSNSRSEMNVSTLELGDSALYLCASSRDREFEKLFFGSGTQLSVL.

This clonotype has just a few counts. This chain uses TRBV12-3 or TRBV12-4 with TRBJ2-1; D is possibly TRBD2 (6 bases). The V end lost 3 bases, the J end lost 8 bases, and 11 bases lay between the germline ends. This CDR3 contains 13 residues. DNA of the CDR3: TGTGCCAGCAGTTTTAATAGGAGGGATGAGCAGTTCTTC. This gives the protein CASSFNRRDEQFF.

The chain carries TRBV7-4 and TRBJ2-5; D may be TRBD1 (5 bases). Germline V gene data show CDR1 as SGHVT and CDR2 as SQSDAQ. The V and J ends lost 6 bases and 7 bases respectively, with 15 bases between them. This CDR3 is built from 13 residues. The CDR3 DNA reads as TGTGCCAGCAGTCCCAGTGTTAGGGGGACCCAGTACTTC. Protein product: CASSPSVRGTQYF.